This T cell receptor beta chain was profiled in a study of cytomegalovirus exposure and HLA in healthy donors. Worth noting for this clone: The antigen is not known.

General study findings and limits: Being indistinguishable, some V segments were excluded, TRBV6-2 and TRBV6-3 among them. Later on, analysis showed that most CMV-associated TCR beta chains appeared to be HLA-restricted. The study labeled 150 to 200 TCR beta chains cytomegalovirus-associated.

Germline CDR1 reads KGHSH; CDR2 reads LQKENI. The V end was cut by 6 bases, the J end by 4 bases, with 10 bases between. The CDR3 is made up of 13 amino acids. Vbeta (60) and Jbeta (13) primers were used in the PCR. Original handling: An analysis performed later counted around 86 million unique TCR beta chains (approximately 12 million of them shared). Here immunoSEQ multiplex PCR was the method, and the copy in TCRdb shows in-frame clones only, minus some. That table supplies the V and J calls and clone size; D and trimming were determined from the DNA. The data hold about 300,000 clones, with roughly 89% observed a single time.

The sequencing input was PBMCs. This TCR was sampled from a man aged 40-49 years in good health and CMV-seropositive. V gene TRBV18 combines with J gene TRBJ1-5, with D possibly TRBD1 on 5 matching bases. Here the CDR3 DNA reads TGTGCCAGCTCTGACAGCCTAAATCAGCCCCAGCATTTT. It is translated as CASSDSLNQPQHF.